This T cell receptor beta chain was documented in a study of cytomegalovirus exposure and HLA in healthy donors. The study, taken as a whole, reports: A later analysis showed HLA-associated TCR beta chains outstripping equally common others in clonal expansion. A later analysis linked around 15,000 TCR beta sequences to HLA alleles at 0.05 false discovery rate. Cytomegalovirus-associated TCR beta chains were listed, numbering roughly 150. Being productive about 87% or about 30% of the time was typical of most TCR beta V segments in an earlier analysis.

Germline lookup yields CDR1 SGHVS and CDR2 FQNEAQ. The CDR3 totals 15 residues. Trimming left V 5 bases short and J 5 bases short, with 16 bases between. PCR was performed using 60 Vbeta and 13 Jbeta primers. Only in-frame clones appear in the TCRdb table, and some are missing; sequencing was by immunoSEQ multiplex PCR. The table lists over 150,000 clones, approximately 80% of them singletons, with less than 15% in the top ten. Regarding this clone: Antigen specificity is unknown.

The receptor was isolated from a woman aged 50 to 60 in good health and CMV-seronegative. This chain links TRBV7-8 with TRBJ1-5, with D tentatively TRBD1 (6 bases). Material: PBMCs. CDR3 in DNA: TGTGCCAGCAGCGCCCGGGAGGCAGGGGATCAGCCCCAGCATTTT. This translates into CASSAREAGDQPQHF.